This T cell receptor beta chain was obtained from a study of cytomegalovirus exposure and HLA in healthy donors. Amplification used 60 Vbeta primers and 13 Jbeta primers. Sequencing used immunoSEQ multiplex PCR; TCRdb keeps in-frame clones, though not all of them. This sample has 75,000 to 90,000 clones, with 65% to 85% found just once. Per the germline V gene, CDR1 is SGHTA and CDR2 is FQGNSA. The V end was cut by 4 bases, the J end by 1 base, with 7 bases between. The CDR3 sequence is 13 residues long. This clone was seen a handful of times. The chain employs TRBV7-2 and TRBJ1-1; a weak D match, TRBD1 (5 bases). The clonotype originates from a man aged 50-60 years in good health and CMV-seronegative. The sample taken for sequencing was PBMCs. The CDR3 coding sequence is TGTGCCAGCAGCTGGGGGGAGAACACTGAAGCTTTCTTT. Translating it yields CASSWGENTEAFF.